Listed here are 15 T cell receptor beta chains from one sample, sequenced in a study of cytomegalovirus exposure and HLA in healthy donors. Primers for the PCR totalled 60 Vbeta and 13 Jbeta. Using immunoSEQ multiplex PCR, the repertoire was profiled, and TCRdb retains in-frame clones only, with some absent. Of 80,000 to 100,000 clones in the sample, over 65% are singletons; the top ten hold around 3.4%. What was sequenced was PBMCs. Receptors originate from a man aged 35 to 55 in good health and CMV-seronegative.

J is TRBJ2-2 and V is TRBV28; 7 bases line up with TRBD1. V lost 11 bases to trimming and J lost 4 bases; unmatched junction nucleotides: 7. Germline-derived CDR1 and CDR2 are MDHEN and SYDVKM. The CDR3 length is 13 residues. CDR3 sequence: CAVKGAVTGELFF. The CDR3, as DNA: TGTGCCGTAAAGGGGGCCGTCACCGGGGAGCTGTTTTTT. The full variable domain, its missing parts supplied by reference TRBV28 and TRBJ2-2, is DVKVTQSSRYLVKRTGEKVFLECVQDMDHENMFWYRQDPGLGLRLIYFSYDVKMKEKGDIPEGYSVSREKKERFSLILESASTNQTSMYLCAVKGAVTGELFFGEGSRLTVL.

In this sample, this clone turned up a few times. The chain uses TRBV6-5 and TRBJ2-2; TRBD2 is a possible D gene (6 bases). In germline, CDR1 is MNHEY, CDR2 SVGAGI. V lost 4 bases and J 4 bases, leaving 13 bases between the germline ends. CDR3 length equals 15 residues. The CDR3 DNA is TGTGCCAGCAGTTTGCGGGGTCTCGGCACCGGGGAGCTGTTTTTT. Its translation is CASSLRGLGTGELFF.

There are a few counts of this clone. The chain links TRBV30 to TRBJ2-2; tentatively, D is TRBD1 (5 bases). CDR1 and CDR2 from the germline V gene are GTSNPN and SVGIG (reference sequence). This CDR3 is built from 13 residues. V was cut by 0 bases and J by 16 bases, with 18 bases left in between. In DNA form, the CDR3 reads TGTGCCTGGAGTGTACAGGCTAAAGGTCCTTCGTTTTTT. Its translation is CAWSVQAKGPSFF.

The gene calls are TRBV30 and TRBJ1-4, with TRBD1 as a possible D gene (6 bases). V was trimmed by 1 base and J by 7 bases, leaving 13 bases between them. The CDR3 is made up of 14 amino acids. The germline V gene encodes CDR1 GTSNPN and CDR2 SVGIG (reference sequence). CDR3 sequence: CAWSAGGAGEKLFF. DNA for the CDR3: TGTGCCTGGAGTGCGGGGGGCGCAGGTGAAAAACTGTTTTTT.

In its sample, this clone was seen once. The chain recombines TRBV7-8 with TRBJ2-3; 7 bases match TRBD2. The CDR3 is made up of 14 amino acids. CDR1 is SGHVS, CDR2 FQNEAQ, per germline. The V and J ends lost 1 base and 6 bases, in that order; junction bases with no gene match: 4. Written as DNA, the CDR3 is TGTGCCAGCAGCTTAGAGAGCGGGGTCGATACGCAGTATTTT. Translation: CASSLESGVDTQYF.

The rearrangement uses TRBV4-1 and TRBJ2-7, with D perhaps matching TRBD2 (6 bases). This CDR3 contains 15 residues. Germline lookup yields CDR1 MGHRA and CDR2 YSYEKL. Deletions cut 9 bases from V and 2 bases from J, with 20 bases between. CDR3: CARGGIPTPPYEQYF. The CDR3 DNA sequence: TGCGCCAGGGGCGGGATACCGACACCCCCCTACGAGCAGTACTTC.

The chain links TRBV2 to TRBJ2-1; 8 bases are shared with TRBD2. This CDR3 spans 13 amino acids. Looked up from germline, CDR1 is SNHLY and CDR2 is FYNNEI. The J segment lost 9 bases and the V segment lost 11 bases, leaving 12 bases of the junction unmatched. Here the CDR3 reads CASTETSVGEQFF. The CDR3 region has the DNA TGTGCCTCCACCGAGACTAGCGTGGGTGAGCAGTTCTTC.

A few counts support this clone. CDR3 residues: CASNPRTVNQPQHF. As DNA, the CDR3 is TGTGCCAGCAACCCGCGGACAGTCAATCAGCCCCAGCATTTT. This chain connects TRBV28 to TRBJ1-5, with a tentative D call TRBD1 (6 bases). V lost 7 bases to trimming and J lost 3 bases, with 13 bases between them. CDR3 length equals 14 residues. Germline V lookup: CDR1 MDHEN, CDR2 SYDVKM.

The rearrangement joins TRBV28 to TRBJ1-6; 8 bases match TRBD1. Germline CDR1 and CDR2: MDHEN and SYDVKM. CDR3 length: 15 amino acids. The J segment lost 5 bases and the V segment lost 6 bases, leaving 6 bases of the junction unmatched. The CDR3, as DNA: TGTGCCAGCAGCCCACAGGGGGTAAATAATTCACCCCTCCACTTT. As protein: CASSPQGVNNSPLHF.

The chain has TRBV5-1 and TRBJ1-1; unclear D gene. Trimming took off 0 bases at V and 8 bases at J, with 11 bases between the two ends. This CDR3 comprises 13 residues. Germline CDR1 and CDR2: SGHRS and YFSETQ. Written as DNA, the CDR3 is TGCGCCAGCAGCTTGGCACCAGGAAGAGAAGCTTTCTTT. It encodes CASSLAPGREAFF.

The chain uses TRBV5-4 and TRBJ2-3, with D possibly matching TRBD2 (6 bases). V lost 0 bases and J lost 2, with 13 bases in between. Germline values: CDR1 SGHNT, CDR2 YYREEE (reference sequence). This CDR3 comprises 16 residues. Written as DNA, the CDR3 is TGTGCCAGCAGCTTGGTGACAGTAGCGGCCACAGATACGCAGTATTTT. Its protein product is CASSLVTVAATDTQYF.

The chain employs TRBV5-6 and TRBJ1-3, with 9 bases that match TRBD1. The CDR3 contains 15 residues. Germline values: CDR1 SGHDT, CDR2 YYEEEE. V shed 3 bases and J 4 bases; nucleotides not matched to a gene: 5. This chain's CDR3 is CASSWDRAGGNTIYF. CDR3 in DNA: TGTGCCAGCAGCTGGGACAGGGCAGGGGGAAACACCATATATTTT.

The chain combines TRBV6-6 with TRBJ1-5; D possibly corresponds to TRBD1 (6 bases). The length of the CDR3 is 16 residues. Germline CDR1 reads MNHNY; CDR2 reads SVGAGI (reference sequence). The V end was cut by 4 bases, the J end by 7 bases, with 20 bases between. The CDR3: CASSSIGGAGYQPQHF. For the CDR3, the DNA is TGTGCCAGCAGTTCCATCGGGGGGGCGGGTTACCAGCCCCAGCATTTT.

The chain couples TRBV28 to TRBJ2-2, with a tentative D call TRBD2 (5 bases). The V end lost 5 bases, the J end lost 5 bases, and 15 bases lay between the germline ends. Germline CDR1 is MDHEN and CDR2 is SYDVKM. CDR3 length equals 15 residues. The CDR3, as DNA: TGTGCCAGCAGTCCGGGCCCCCCGGGAACCGGGGAGCTGTTTTTT. Encoded protein: CASSPGPPGTGELFF.

The chain links TRBV7-3 to TRBJ2-3, with 9 bases identical to TRBD2. The CDR3 extends over 14 amino acids. With 5 bases clipped from V and 4 bases from J, the junction kept 4 bases outside the gene matches. CDR1 and CDR2 (germline): SGHTA, FQGTGA. The CDR3 DNA reads TGTGCCAGCAGCAACGGACTAGCGTCAGATACGCAGTATTTT. Its translation is CASSNGLASDTQYF.